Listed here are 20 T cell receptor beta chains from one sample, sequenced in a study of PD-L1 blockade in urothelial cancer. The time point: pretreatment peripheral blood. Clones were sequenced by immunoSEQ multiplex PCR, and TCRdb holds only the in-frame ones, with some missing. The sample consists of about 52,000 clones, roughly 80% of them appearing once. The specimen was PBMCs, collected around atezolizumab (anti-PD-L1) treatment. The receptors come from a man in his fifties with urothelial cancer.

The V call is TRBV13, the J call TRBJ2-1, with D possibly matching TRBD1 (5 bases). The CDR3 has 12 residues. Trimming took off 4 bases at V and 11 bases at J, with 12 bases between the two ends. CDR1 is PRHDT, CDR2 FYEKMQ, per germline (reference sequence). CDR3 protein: CASSYDRIQQFF. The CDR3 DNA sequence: TGTGCCAGCAGCTATGACAGAATACAGCAGTTCTTC. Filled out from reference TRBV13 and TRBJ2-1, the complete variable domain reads AAGVIQSPRHLIKEKRETATLKCYPIPRHDTVYWYQQGPGQDPQFLISFYEKMQSDKGSIPDRFSAQQFSDYHSELNMSSLELGDSALYFCASSYDRIQQFFGPGTRLTVL.

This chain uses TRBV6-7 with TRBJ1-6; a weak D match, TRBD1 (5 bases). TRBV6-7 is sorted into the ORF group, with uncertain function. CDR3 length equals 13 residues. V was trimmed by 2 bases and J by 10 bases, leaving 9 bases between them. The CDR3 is CASSYAWTSPLHF. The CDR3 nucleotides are TGTGCCAGCAGTTACGCGTGGACATCACCCCTCCACTTT.

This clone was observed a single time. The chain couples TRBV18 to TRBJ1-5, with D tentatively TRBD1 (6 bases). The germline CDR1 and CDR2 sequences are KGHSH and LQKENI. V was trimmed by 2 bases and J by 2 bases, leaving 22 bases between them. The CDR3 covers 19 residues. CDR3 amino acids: CASSPTGITGKGGNQPQHF. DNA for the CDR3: TGTGCCAGCTCACCAACCGGGATTACAGGGAAGGGAGGCAATCAGCCCCAGCATTTT. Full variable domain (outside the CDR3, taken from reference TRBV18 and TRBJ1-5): NAGVMQNPRHLVRRRGQEARLRCSPMKGHSHVYWYRQLPEEGLKFMVYLQKENIIDESGMPKERFSAEFPKEGPSILRIQQVVRGDSAAYFCASSPTGITGKGGNQPQHFGDGTRLSIL.

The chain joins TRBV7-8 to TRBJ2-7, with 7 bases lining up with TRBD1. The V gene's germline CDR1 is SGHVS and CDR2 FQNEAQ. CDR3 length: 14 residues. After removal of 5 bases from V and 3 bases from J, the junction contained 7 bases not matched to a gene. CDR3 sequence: CASSPSTGSYEQYF. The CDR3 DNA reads TGTGCCAGCAGCCCTTCGACAGGGAGCTACGAGCAGTACTTC.

The CDR3 protein is CAISEETGPAETQYF. CDR3 coding DNA: TGTGCCATCAGTGAGGAGACAGGGCCCGCAGAGACCCAGTACTTC. This chain uses TRBV10-3 with TRBJ2-5, with 7 bases matching TRBD1. V trimming: 2 bases; J trimming: 4 bases; junction bases outside the gene matches: 7. Germline values: CDR1 ENHRY, CDR2 SYGVKD. The CDR3 has 15 residues.

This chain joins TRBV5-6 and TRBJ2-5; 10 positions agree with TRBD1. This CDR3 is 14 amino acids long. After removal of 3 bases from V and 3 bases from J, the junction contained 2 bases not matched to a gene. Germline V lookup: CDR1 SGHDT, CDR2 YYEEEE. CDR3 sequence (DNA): TGTGCCAGCAGCTACGGGACAGGGGAAGAGACCCAGTACTTC. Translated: CASSYGTGEETQYF.

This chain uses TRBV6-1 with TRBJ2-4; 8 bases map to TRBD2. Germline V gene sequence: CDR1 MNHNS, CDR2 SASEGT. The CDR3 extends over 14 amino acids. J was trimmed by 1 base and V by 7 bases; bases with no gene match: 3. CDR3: CASNGGGAKNIQYF. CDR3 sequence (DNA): TGTGCCAGCAATGGCGGGGGGGCCAAAAACATTCAGTACTTC.

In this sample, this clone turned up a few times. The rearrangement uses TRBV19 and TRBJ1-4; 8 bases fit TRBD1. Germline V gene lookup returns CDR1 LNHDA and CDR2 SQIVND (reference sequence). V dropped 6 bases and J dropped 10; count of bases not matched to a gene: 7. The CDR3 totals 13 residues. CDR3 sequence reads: CASSGQGWAKLFF. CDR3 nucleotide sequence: TGTGCCAGTAGCGGACAGGGTTGGGCAAAACTGTTTTTT.

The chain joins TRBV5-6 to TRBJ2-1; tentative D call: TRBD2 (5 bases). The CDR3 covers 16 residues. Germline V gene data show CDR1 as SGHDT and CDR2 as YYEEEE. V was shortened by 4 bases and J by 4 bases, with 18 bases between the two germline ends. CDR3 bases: TGTGCCAGCAGCATTAAAGGGTTCGGCGGGTACAATGAGCAGTTCTTC. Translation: CASSIKGFGGYNEQFF.

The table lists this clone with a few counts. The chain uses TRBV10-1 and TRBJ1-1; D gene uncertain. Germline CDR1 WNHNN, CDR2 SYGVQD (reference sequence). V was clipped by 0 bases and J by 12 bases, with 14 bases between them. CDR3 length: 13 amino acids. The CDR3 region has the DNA TGCGCCAGCAGTGAGTCATACAGCCGAACCACTTTCTTT. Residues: CASSESYSRTTFF.

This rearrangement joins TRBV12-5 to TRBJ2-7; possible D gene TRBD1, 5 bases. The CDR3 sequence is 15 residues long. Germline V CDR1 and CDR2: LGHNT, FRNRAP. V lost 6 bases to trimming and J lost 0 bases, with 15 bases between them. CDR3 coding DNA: TGTGCTAGTGGCTCGACAGTTCAGAGCTCCTACGAGCAGTACTTC. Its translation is CASGSTVQSSYEQYF.

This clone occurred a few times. CDR3 DNA: TGTGCCAGCAGTTCCGCGGTCTCTGGAAACACCATATATTTT. This gives the protein CASSSAVSGNTIYF. The rearrangement uses TRBV2 and TRBJ1-3; D ambiguous. Trimming left V 5 bases short and J 0 bases short, with 8 bases between. Germline-derived CDR1 and CDR2 are SNHLY and FYNNEI. The CDR3 is 14 amino acids. The complete variable domain, with remaining parts taken from reference TRBV2 and TRBJ1-3, reads EPEVTQTPSHQVTQMGQEVILRCVPISNHLYFYWYRQILGQKVEFLVSFYNNEISEKSEIFDDQFSVERPDGSNFTLKIRSTKLEDSAMYFCASSSAVSGNTIYFGEGSWLTVV.

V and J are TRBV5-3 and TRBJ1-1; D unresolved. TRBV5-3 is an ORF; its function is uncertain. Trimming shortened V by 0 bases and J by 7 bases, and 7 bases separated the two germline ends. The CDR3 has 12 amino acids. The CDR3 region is CARSLETCEAFF. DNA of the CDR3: TGTGCCAGAAGCTTGGAAACTTGTGAAGCTTTCTTT.

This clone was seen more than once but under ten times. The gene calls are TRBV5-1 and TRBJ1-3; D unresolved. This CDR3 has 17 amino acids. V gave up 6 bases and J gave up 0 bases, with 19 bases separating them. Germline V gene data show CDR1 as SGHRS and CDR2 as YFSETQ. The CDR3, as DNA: TGCGCCAGCACCGTGGGAGGGAGTTCGACCTCTGGAAACACCATATATTTT. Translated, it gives CASTVGGSSTSGNTIYF.

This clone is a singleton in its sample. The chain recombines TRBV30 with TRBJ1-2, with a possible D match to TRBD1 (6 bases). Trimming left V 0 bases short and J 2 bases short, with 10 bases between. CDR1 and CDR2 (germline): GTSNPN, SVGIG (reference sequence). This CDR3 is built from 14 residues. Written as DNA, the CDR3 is TGTGCCTGGAGTGTCCGGACAGCGAACTATGGCTACACCTTC. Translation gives CAWSVRTANYGYTF. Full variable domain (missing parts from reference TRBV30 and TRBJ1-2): SQTIHQWPATLVQPVGSPLSLECTVEGTSNPNLYWYRQAAGRGLQLLFYSVGIGQISSEVPQNLSASRPQDRQFILSSKKLLLSDSGFYLCAWSVRTANYGYTFGSGTRLTVV.

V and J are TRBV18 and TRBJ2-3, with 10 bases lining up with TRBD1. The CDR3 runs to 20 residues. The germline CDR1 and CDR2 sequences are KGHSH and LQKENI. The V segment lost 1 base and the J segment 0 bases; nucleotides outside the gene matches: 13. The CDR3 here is CASSPLAPGQGIPSTDTQYF. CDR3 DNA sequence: TGTGCCAGCTCACCACTAGCTCCGGGACAGGGGATCCCTAGCACAGATACGCAGTATTTT.

The CDR3 is CASSDQGALGQPQHF. The CDR3 DNA sequence: TGTGCCAGCAGTGACCAGGGGGCCTTAGGTCAGCCCCAGCATTTT. The J gene is TRBJ1-5, the V gene TRBV2; TRBD1 matches at 8 bases. This CDR3 has 15 residues. Germline V lookup: CDR1 SNHLY, CDR2 FYNNEI. Trimming removed 3 bases from V and 6 bases from J; junction bases left unmatched: 7.

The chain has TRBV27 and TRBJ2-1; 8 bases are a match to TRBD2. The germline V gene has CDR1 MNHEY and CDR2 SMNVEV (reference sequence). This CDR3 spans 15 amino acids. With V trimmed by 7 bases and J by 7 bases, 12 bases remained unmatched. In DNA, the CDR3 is TGTGCCAGCACCAAAATCCGGGAGGGCCAGAATGAGCAGTTCTTC. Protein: CASTKIREGQNEQFF.

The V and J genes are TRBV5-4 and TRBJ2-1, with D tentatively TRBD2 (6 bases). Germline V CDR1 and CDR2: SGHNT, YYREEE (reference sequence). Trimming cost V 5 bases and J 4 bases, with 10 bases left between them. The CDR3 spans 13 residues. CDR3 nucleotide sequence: TGTGCCAGCAGTTCAGCGGGTTACAATGAGCAGTTCTTC. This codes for CASSSAGYNEQFF.

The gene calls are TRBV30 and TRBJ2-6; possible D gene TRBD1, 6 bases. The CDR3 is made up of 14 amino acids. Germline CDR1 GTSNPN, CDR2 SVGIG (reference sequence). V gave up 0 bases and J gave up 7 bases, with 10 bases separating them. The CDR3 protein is CAWSVGGFANVLTF. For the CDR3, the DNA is TGTGCCTGGAGTGTAGGGGGTTTCGCCAACGTCCTGACTTTC. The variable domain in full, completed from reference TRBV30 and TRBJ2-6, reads SQTIHQWPATLVQPVGSPLSLECTVEGTSNPNLYWYRQAAGRGLQLLFYSVGIGQISSEVPQNLSASRPQDRQFILSSKKLLLSDSGFYLCAWSVGGFANVLTFGAGSRLTVL.